This T cell receptor beta chain was retrieved from a study of blood T cells in healthy people across ages. Germline V gene data show CDR1 as MNHNS and CDR2 as SASEGT. This CDR3 comprises 14 residues. V lost 1 base to trimming and J lost 4 bases, with 10 bases between them. This clonotype was seen more than once but under ten times. The second PCR ran about 6 to 11 cycles with a sample-barcoded 5' primer and J-beta primers. Tagging of each cDNA molecule was performed by a template-switch adaptor with 12 random nucleotides. Via MiXCR, TCRdb re-called the 5' RACE reads, giving one row per CDR3 protein. The profile shows some 1.7 million distinct CDR3 sequences, 28% of them singletons.

This chain links TRBV6-1 with TRBJ1-1; D is possibly TRBD1 (5 bases). This clonotype was sampled from a young woman in good health. Specimen: blood. CDR3 in amino acids: CASSEVGPGTEAFF. CDR3 nucleotides: TGTGCCAGCAGTGAAGTGGGGCCTGGCACTGAAGCTTTCTTT.